The following is a TCR beta chain sequence with its context. The entry originates in a study of blood T cell repertoires in COVID-19. The germline CDR1 and CDR2 sequences are SGHTA and FQGTGA. This CDR3 region has 16 residues. V shed 5 bases and J 5 bases; nucleotides not matched to a gene: 12. Produced via immunoSEQ multiplex PCR; TCRdb's table is partial and in-frame only. The sample lists hundreds of thousands of clones, around 80% occurring once. Clinical history reported by participants formed the basis on which cohorts were assigned. The sequence came from a man in his forties who had been exposed to COVID-19. Material for sequencing was PBMCs or T cells enriched from blood (not recorded which). This chain links TRBV7-3 with TRBJ2-5; TRBD1 agrees at 9 bases. CDR3 sequence reads: CASSPTGTGFGETQYF. The CDR3 DNA is TGTGCCAGCAGCCCAACCGGGACAGGGTTTGGGGAGACCCAGTACTTC.